This TCR beta chain was observed in a study of blood T cell repertoires in COVID-19. The CDR3 sequence is 16 residues long. The germline CDR1 and CDR2 sequences are LNHNV and YYDKDF (reference sequence). Trimming at V came to 0 bases and at J to 7 bases, leaving 6 bases not matched to a gene. Per the study methods: Reference gene primer amplification in the assay estimated nucleated cell counts. Sequencing was performed with immunoSEQ multiplex PCR; in TCRdb, only in-frame clones are kept and a portion is missing. V and J calls and clone size come straight from that table; D and trimming were deduced from the DNA. The table has fewer than 25,000 clones, around 94% seen once.

Sequencing was performed on peripheral blood. The source of this sequence is a human donor in a cohort sampled during active COVID-19. The chain recombines TRBV15 with TRBJ1-5; 10 bases map to TRBD1. The CDR3: CATSREGQGLTQPQHF. Written as DNA, the CDR3 is TGTGCCACCAGCAGAGAGGGACAGGGGTTAACGCAGCCCCAGCATTTT.